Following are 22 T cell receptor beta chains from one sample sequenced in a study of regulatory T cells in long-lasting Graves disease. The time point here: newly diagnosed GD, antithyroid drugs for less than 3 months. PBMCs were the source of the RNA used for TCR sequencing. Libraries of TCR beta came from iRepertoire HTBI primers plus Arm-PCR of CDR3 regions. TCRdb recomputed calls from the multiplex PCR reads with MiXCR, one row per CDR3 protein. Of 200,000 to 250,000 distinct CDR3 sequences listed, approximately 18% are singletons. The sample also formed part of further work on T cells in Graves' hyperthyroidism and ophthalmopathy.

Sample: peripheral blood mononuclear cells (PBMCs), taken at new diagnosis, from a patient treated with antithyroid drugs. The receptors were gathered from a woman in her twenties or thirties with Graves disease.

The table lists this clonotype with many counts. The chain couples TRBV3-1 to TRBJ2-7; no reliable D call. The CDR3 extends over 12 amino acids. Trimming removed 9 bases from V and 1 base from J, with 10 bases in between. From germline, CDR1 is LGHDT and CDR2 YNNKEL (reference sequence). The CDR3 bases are TGTGCCAGTAGCAGGTTATCCTACGAGCAGTACTTC. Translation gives CASSRLSYEQYF.

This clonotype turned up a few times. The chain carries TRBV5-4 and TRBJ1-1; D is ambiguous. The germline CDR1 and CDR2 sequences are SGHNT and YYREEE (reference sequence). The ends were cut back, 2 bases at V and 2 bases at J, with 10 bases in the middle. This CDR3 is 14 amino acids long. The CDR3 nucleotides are TGTGCCAGCAGCTTATCCGGGAGAAACACTGAAGCTTTCTTT. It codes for CASSLSGRNTEAFF.

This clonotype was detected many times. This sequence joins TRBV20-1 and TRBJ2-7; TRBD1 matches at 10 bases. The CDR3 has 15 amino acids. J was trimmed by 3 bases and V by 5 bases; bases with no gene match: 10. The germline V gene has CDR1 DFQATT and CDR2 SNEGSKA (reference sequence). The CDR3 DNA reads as TGCAGTGCTCTCCCGAGGGGACAGGGGAACTACGAGCAGTACTTC. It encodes CSALPRGQGNYEQYF.

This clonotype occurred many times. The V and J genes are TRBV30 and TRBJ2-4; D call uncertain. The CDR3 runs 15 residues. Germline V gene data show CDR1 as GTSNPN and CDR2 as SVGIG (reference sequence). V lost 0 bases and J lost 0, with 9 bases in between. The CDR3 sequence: CAWSVSTGAKNIQYF. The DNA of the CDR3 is TGTGCCTGGAGTGTTTCGACCGGAGCCAAAAACATTCAGTACTTC.

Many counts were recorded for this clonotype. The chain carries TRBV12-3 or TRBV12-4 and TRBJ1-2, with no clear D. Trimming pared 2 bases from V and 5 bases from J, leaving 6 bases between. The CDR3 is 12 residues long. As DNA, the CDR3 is TGTGCCAGCAGTTTATTCGCTTATGGCTACACCTTC. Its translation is CASSLFAYGYTF.

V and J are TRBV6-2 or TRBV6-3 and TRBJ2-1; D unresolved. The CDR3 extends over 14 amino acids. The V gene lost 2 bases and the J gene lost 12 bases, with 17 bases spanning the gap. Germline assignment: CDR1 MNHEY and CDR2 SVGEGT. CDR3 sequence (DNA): TGTGCCAGCAGTTACGATTCGACCCGAAGAGGGCAGTTCTTC. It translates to CASSYDSTRRGQFF.

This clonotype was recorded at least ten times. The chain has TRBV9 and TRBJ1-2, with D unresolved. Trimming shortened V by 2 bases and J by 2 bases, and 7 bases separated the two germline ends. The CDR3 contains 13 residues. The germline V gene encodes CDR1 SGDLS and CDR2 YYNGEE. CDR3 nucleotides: TGTGCCAGCAGCGTCGCAGACAACTATGGCTACACCTTC. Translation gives CASSVADNYGYTF. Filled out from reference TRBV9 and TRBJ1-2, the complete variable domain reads DSGVTQTPKHLITATGQRVTLRCSPRSGDLSVYWYQQSLDQGLQFLIQYYNGEERAKGNILERFSAQQFPDLHSELNLSSLELGDSALYFCASSVADNYGYTFGSGTRLTVV.

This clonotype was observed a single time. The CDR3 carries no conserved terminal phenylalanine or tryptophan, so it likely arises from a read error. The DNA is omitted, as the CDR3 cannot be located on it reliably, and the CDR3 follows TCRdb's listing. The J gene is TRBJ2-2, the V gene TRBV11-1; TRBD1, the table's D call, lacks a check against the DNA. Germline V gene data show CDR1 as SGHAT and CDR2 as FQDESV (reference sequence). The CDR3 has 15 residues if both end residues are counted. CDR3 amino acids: CASSPGGANTGELYL.

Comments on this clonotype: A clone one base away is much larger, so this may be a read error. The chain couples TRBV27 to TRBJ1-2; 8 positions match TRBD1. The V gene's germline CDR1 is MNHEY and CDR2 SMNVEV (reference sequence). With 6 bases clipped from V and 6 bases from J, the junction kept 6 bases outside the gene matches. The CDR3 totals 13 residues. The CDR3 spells CASRRQGRDGYTF. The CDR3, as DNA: TGTGCCAGCAGGCGACAGGGGAGGGATGGCTACACCTTC.

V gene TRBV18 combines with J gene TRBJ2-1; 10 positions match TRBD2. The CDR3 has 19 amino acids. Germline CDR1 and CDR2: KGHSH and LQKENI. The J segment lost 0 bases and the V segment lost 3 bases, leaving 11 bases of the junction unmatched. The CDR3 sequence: CASSPLVTSGWSSYNEQFF. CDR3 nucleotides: TGTGCCAGCTCACCCTTAGTGACTAGCGGGTGGAGCTCCTACAATGAGCAGTTCTTC.

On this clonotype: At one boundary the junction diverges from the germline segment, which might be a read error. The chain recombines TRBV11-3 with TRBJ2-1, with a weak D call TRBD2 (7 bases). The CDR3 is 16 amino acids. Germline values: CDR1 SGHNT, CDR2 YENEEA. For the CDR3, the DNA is TGTGCCAGCGTCCCAGGAGGGGGGGCGTCCTGCAATGAGCAGTTCTTC. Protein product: CASVPGGGASCNEQFF.

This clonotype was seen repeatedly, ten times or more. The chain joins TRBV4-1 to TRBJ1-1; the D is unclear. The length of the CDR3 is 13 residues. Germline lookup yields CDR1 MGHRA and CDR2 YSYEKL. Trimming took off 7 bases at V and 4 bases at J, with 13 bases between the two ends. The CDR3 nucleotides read TGCGCCAGCAATGACATCCCTACCACTGAAGCTTTCTTT. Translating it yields CASNDIPTTEAFF.

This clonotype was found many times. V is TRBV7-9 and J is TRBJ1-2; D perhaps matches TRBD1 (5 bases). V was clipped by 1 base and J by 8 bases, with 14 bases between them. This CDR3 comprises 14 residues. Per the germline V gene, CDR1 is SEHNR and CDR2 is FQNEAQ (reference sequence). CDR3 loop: CASSLDAGSQGYTF. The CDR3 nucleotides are TGTGCCAGCAGCTTAGATGCAGGGTCTCAAGGCTACACCTTC.

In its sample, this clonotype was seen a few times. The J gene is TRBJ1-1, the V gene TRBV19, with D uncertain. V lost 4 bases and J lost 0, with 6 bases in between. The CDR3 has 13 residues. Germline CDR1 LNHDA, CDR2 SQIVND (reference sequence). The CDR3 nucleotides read TGTGCCAGTAGTAATGTAGTGAACACTGAAGCTTTCTTT. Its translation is CASSNVVNTEAFF.

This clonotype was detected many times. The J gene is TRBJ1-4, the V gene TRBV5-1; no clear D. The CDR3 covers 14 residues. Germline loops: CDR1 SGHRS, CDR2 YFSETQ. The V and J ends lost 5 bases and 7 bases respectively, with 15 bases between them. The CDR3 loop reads CASSGRGSGEKLFF. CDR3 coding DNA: TGCGCCAGCAGTGGTCGGGGATCCGGTGAAAAACTGTTTTTT.

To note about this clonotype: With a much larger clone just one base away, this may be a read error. The CDR3 region is CASSSSGYEGNQPRHF. The CDR3 DNA reads TGTGCCAGCAGTTCCTCAGGGTACGAGGGGAATCAGCCCCGGCATTTT. The chain employs TRBV6-2 or TRBV6-3 and TRBJ1-5; a possible D gene is TRBD1 (5 bases). Germline loops: CDR1 MNHEY, CDR2 SVGEGT. The CDR3 loop spans 16 amino acids.

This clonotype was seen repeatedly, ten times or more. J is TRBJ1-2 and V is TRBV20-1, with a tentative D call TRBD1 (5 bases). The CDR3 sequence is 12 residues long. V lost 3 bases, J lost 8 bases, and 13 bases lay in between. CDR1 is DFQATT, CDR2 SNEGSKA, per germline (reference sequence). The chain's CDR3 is CSASQGLEGYTF. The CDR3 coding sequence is TGCAGTGCTAGCCAGGGATTAGAGGGCTACACCTTC.

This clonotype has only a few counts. The CDR3 region is CSAEGSGRERFF. CDR3 bases: TGCAGTGCAGAGGGTAGCGGGAGGGAAAGGTTCTTC. The rearrangement uses TRBV20-1 and TRBJ2-1; 11 positions match TRBD2. The ends lost 6 bases at V and 15 bases at J; junction bases unmatched: 10. CDR3 size: 12 residues. The germline V gene encodes CDR1 DFQATT and CDR2 SNEGSKA (reference sequence).

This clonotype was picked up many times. The CDR3 loop is CAWSAGTGGIGRLFEQYF. The CDR3 DNA is TGTGCCTGGAGTGCCGGGACAGGGGGTATCGGGCGGCTCTTCGAGCAGTACTTC. The rearrangement joins TRBV30 to TRBJ2-7, with 11 bases identical to TRBD1. From germline, CDR1 is GTSNPN and CDR2 SVGIG (reference sequence). The CDR3 has 18 residues. Trimming took 1 base from V and 6 from J; bases not matched to a gene: 17.

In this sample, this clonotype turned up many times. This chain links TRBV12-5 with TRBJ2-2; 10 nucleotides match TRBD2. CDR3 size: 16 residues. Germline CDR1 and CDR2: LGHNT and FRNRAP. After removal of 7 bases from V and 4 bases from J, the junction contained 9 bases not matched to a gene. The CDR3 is CASALSGREITGELFF. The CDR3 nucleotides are TGTGCTAGTGCCCTAAGCGGGAGGGAGATCACCGGGGAGCTGTTTTTT.

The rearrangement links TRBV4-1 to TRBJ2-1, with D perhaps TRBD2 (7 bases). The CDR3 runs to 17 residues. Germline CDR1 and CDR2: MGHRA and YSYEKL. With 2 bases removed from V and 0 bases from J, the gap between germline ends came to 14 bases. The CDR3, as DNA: TGCGCCAGCAGCCAAAGGGCGGGGGCGAGCTCCTACAATGAGCAGTTCTTC. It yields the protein CASSQRAGASSYNEQFF.

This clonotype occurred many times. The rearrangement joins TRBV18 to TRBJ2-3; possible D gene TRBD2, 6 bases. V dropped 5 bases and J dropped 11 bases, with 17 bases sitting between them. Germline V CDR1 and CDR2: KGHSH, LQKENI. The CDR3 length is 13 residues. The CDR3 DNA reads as TGTGCCAGCTCAAAAAAAGGAGGGGCAAAGCAGTATTTT. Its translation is CASSKKGGAKQYF.